This T cell receptor beta chain was sequenced during a study of cytomegalovirus exposure and HLA in healthy donors. Notes on this clone: The target antigen is unknown.

The study's findings and limits: As a later analysis showed, a missense DCLRE1C variant was linked to trimming of TCR beta V- and J-genes.

Both 60 Vbeta primers and 13 Jbeta primers went into the PCR. The protocol was immunoSEQ multiplex PCR, while the TCRdb copy is restricted to in-frame clones and leaves out a portion. This sample has about 150,000 clones, with more than 75% found just once. V shed 2 bases, J shed 3 bases, and the junction held 7 bases outside the gene matches. Per germline, CDR1 MGHDK and CDR2 SYGVNS. The length of the CDR3 is 16 residues. This clonotype originated in a man under 40 in good health and CMV-seropositive. The sequencing input was PBMCs. V gene TRBV25-1 combines with J gene TRBJ2-3; 8 bases are a match to TRBD2. The CDR3 region has the DNA TGTGCCAGCAGTGAACAAAGCGGGAGAGAGACAGATACGCAGTATTTT. Protein: CASSEQSGRETDTQYF.